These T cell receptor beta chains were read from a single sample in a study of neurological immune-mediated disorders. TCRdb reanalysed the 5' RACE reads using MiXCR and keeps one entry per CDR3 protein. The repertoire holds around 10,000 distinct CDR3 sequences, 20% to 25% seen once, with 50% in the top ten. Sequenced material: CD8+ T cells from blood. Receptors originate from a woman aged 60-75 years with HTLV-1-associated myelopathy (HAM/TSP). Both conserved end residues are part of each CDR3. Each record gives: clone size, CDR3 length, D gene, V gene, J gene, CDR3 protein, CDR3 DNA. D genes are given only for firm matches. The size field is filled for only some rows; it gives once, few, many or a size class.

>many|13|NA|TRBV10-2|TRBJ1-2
CASSESGYYGYTF
TGCGCCAGCAGTGAGTCGGGGTACTATGGCTACACCTTC
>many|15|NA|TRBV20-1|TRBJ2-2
CSARDLGWDTGELFF
TGCAGTGCTAGAGATCTTGGGTGGGACACCGGGGAGCTGTTTTTT
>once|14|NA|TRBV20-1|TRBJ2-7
CSAGLGTSGGEQYF
TGCAGTGCTGGCCTCGGGACAAGTGGAGGCGAGCAGTACTTC
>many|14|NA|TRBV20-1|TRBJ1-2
CSALSIGQFVGWAF
TGCAGTGCCCTCTCGATAGGACAGTTCGTGGGATGGGCATTC
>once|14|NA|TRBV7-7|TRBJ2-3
CASSTGTAADTQYF
TGTGCTAGCAGCACTGGGACGGCCGCAGATACGCAGTATTTT
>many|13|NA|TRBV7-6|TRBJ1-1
CASSLARGTEAFF
TGTGCCAGCAGCTTAGCCAGGGGCACTGAAGCTTTCTTT
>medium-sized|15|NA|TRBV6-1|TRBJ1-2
CASSGRGARVYGYTF
TGTGCCAGCAGCGGTCGGGGGGCGCGTGTCTATGGCTACACCTTC
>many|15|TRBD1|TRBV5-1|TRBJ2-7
CASSSTRQGSYEQYF
TGCGCCAGCAGCTCAACTCGACAGGGTTCCTACGAGCAGTACTTC
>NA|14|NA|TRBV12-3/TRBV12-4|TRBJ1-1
CASSLTARNTEAFF
TGTGCCAGCAGTTTAACCGCGAGAAACACTGAAGCTTTCTTT
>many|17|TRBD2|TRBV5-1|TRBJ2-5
CASILHPLTSAQETQYF
TGCGCCAGCATTCTTCACCCCCTGACTAGCGCTCAAGAGACCCAGTACTTC
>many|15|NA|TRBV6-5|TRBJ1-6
CASSYGGSYNSPLHF
TGTGCCAGCAGTTACGGGGGGAGCTATAATTCACCCCTCCACTTT
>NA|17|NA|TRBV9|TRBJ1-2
CASSVFRDGTNNYGYTF
TGTGCCAGCAGCGTATTCAGGGACGGGACCAATAACTATGGCTACACCTTC
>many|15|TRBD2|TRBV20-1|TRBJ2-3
CSARDLGLATDTQYF
TGCAGTGCTAGAGATTTGGGACTAGCCACAGATACGCAGTATTTT
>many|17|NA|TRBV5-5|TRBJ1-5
CASSFGLGTTSNQPQHF
TGTGCCAGCAGCTTCGGTCTTGGGACAACTAGCAATCAGCCCCAGCATTTT
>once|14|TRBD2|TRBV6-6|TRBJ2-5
CASSYGGGQETQYF
TGTGCCAGCAGTTACGGCGGGGGCCAAGAGACCCAGTACTTC
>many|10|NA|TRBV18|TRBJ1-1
CASSRDEAFF
TGTGCCAGCTCACGAGATGAAGCTTTCTTT
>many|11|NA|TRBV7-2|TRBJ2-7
CASSDLGEQYF
TGTGCCAGCAGCGACCTTGGCGAGCAGTACTTC
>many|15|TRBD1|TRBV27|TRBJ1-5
CASSPGTGGYQPQHF
TGTGCCAGCAGCCCCGGGACAGGGGGCTATCAGCCCCAGCATTTT
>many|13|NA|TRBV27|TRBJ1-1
CASSSPRRPEAFF
TGTGCCAGCAGTTCGCCCCGTCGACCTGAAGCTTTCTTT
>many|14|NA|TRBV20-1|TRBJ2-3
CSATVGGPTDTQYF
TGCAGTGCTACAGTGGGGGGACCCACAGATACGCAGTATTTT
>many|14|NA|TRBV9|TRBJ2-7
CASSVGAAAYEQYF
TGTGCCAGCAGCGTAGGGGCAGCCGCCTACGAGCAGTACTTC
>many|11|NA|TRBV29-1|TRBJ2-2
CSVELAGELFF
TGCAGCGTTGAACTCGCCGGGGAGCTGTTTTTT
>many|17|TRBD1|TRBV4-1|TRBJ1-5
CASSQEDRVSSNQPQHF
TGCGCCAGCAGCCAAGAAGACAGGGTCAGTAGCAATCAGCCCCAGCATTTT
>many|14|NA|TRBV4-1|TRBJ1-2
CASSQDPGFYGYTF
TGCGCCAGCAGCCAAGATCCAGGATTCTATGGCTACACCTTC
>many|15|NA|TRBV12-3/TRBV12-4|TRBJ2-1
CASSPRQASHNEQFF
TGTGCCAGCAGCCCCAGGCAGGCCTCCCACAATGAGCAGTTCTTC
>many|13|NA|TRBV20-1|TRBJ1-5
CSAFPGGGQPQHF
TGCAGTGCGTTCCCTGGGGGGGGTCAGCCCCAGCATTTT
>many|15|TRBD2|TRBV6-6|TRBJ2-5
CASRGARGGVETQYF
TGTGCCAGCAGGGGGGCCCGGGGGGGAGTAGAGACCCAGTACTTC
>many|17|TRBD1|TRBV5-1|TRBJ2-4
CASSLGTGGAAKNIQYF
TGCGCCAGCAGCTTGGGCACAGGGGGCGCTGCCAAAAACATTCAGTACTTC
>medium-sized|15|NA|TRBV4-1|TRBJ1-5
CASSQEVGRNQPQHF
TGCGCCAGCAGCCAAGAGGTAGGGCGCAATCAGCCCCAGCATTTT
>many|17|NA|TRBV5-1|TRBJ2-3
CASSPPNGLRGTDTQYF
TGCGCCAGCAGTCCCCCCAACGGTCTTCGTGGAACAGATACGCAGTATTTT
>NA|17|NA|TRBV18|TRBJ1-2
CASSPRAGRYYNYGYTF
TGTGCCAGCTCACCACGAGCAGGCCGCTATTATAACTATGGCTACACCTTC
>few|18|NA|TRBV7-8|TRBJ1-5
CASSSPSGLLGVNQPQHF
TGTGCCAGCAGCTCTCCTTCGGGTCTCCTAGGAGTCAATCAGCCCCAGCATTTT
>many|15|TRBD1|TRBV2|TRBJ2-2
CASSYRGRDTGELFF
TGTGCCAGCAGTTACAGGGGGCGCGACACCGGGGAGCTGTTTTTT
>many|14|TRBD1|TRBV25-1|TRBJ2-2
CASGGTGETGELFF
TGTGCCAGCGGCGGGACAGGGGAAACCGGGGAGCTGTTTTTT
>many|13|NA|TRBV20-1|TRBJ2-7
CSARENTGYEQYF
TGCAGTGCTAGAGAAAATACCGGATACGAGCAGTACTTC
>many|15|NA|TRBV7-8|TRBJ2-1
CASSLVSWGYNEQFF
TGTGCCAGCAGTCTTGTCAGCTGGGGCTACAATGAGCAGTTCTTC
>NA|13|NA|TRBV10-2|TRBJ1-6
CAISGTPNSPLHF
TGCGCCATTTCCGGGACGCCGAATTCACCCCTCCACTTT
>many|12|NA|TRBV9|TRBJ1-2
CASSGRRDSYTF
TGTGCCAGCAGCGGCCGAAGGGATAGCTACACCTTC
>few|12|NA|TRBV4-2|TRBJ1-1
CASRQTNTEAFF
TGTGCCAGCCGACAGACAAACACTGAAGCTTTCTTT
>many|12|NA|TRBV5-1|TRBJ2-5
CASQRGSETQYF
TGCGCCAGCCAGAGGGGGTCGGAGACCCAGTACTTC
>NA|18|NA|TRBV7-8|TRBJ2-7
CASSFYICSAAYGGQQYF
NA
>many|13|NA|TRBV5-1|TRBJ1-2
CASSLSGSYGYTF
TGCGCCAGCAGCTTGTCGGGCAGCTATGGCTACACCTTC
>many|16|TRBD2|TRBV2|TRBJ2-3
CASSVGLAGSTDTQYF
TGTGCCAGCAGTGTGGGACTAGCGGGGAGCACAGATACGCAGTATTTT